This T cell receptor (beta chain) was profiled in a study of blood T cell repertoires in COVID-19. Study overall: Both acute and convalescent COVID-19 samples were obtained from the United States, Italy and Spain. T cells, B-cell-depleted T cells, or PBMCs provided the cDNA or gDNA that served as material.

Per the authors' pipeline: Reference gene primer amplification yielded estimated nucleated cell counts. Sequencing used immunoSEQ multiplex PCR; TCRdb keeps in-frame clones, though not all of them. The V and J calls and the clone size are those of that table, but D and trimming were determined from the DNA. The table has roughly 150,000 clones, around 82% seen once. With V trimmed by 5 bases and J by 2 bases, 6 bases remained unmatched. Germline CDR1 and CDR2: SGHNT and YENEEA. The CDR3 is 16 residues long. Input material: peripheral blood. The receptor's source is a man in his 70s with active or convalescent COVID-19. The chain has TRBV11-3 and TRBJ2-3; 11 nucleotides align to TRBD2. DNA of the CDR3: TGTGCCAGCAGCATGCGACTAGCGGGGCACACAGATACGCAGTATTTT. Its translation: CASSMRLAGHTDTQYF.